The subject of this entry is one T cell receptor beta chain. Mismatch with germline at one junction end may stem from a read error. The data were obtained in a study of cytomegalovirus exposure and HLA in healthy donors. The germline V gene encodes CDR1 SEHNR and CDR2 FQNEAQ (reference sequence). The CDR3 runs 13 residues. Vbeta (60) and Jbeta (13) primers were used in the PCR. TCRdb keeps only in-frame clones here, not all; method: immunoSEQ multiplex PCR. This sample has about 200,000 clones; less than 85% occur once, and the top ten carry 0.63%. This rearrangement joins TRBV7-9 to TRBJ2-1; D not resolved. The sequencing input was PBMCs. This TCR was recovered from a man younger than 35 in good health and CMV-seronegative. The CDR3 region is CSSSFDGYNEQFF. The CDR3 DNA sequence: TGTTCCAGCAGCTTCGACGGGTACAATGAGCAGTTCTTC. The full variable domain, with the rest looked up from reference TRBV7-9 and TRBJ2-1, is DTGVSQNPRHKITKRGQNVTFRCDPISEHNRLYWYRQTLGQGPEFLTYFQNEAQLEKSRLLSDRFSAERPKGSFSTLEIQRTEQGDSAMYLCSSSFDGYNEQFFGPGTRLTVL.